This entry lists 22 T cell receptor beta chains sequenced from one sample in a study of T cell changes during pregnancy in multiple sclerosis. TCRdb keeps only in-frame clones here, not all; method: immunoSEQ multiplex PCR. The sample gives approximately 48,000 clones, roughly 94% of which show up once; just under 0.6% is in the top ten. The starting material was CD4+ T cells from peripheral blood mononuclear cells, obtained in the second trimester of pregnancy. These receptor sequences come from a female donor with multiple sclerosis, enrolled in a pregnancy study.

The rearrangement joins TRBV4-2 to TRBJ2-7, with D maybe TRBD2 (6 bases). The CDR3 has 14 residues. Trimming pared 1 base from V and 6 bases from J, leaving 13 bases between. Germline-derived CDR1 and CDR2 are LGHNA and YNFKEQ. In DNA, the CDR3 is TGTGCCAGCAGCCAAGTAGGGAAGGGAGGCGAGCAGTACTTC. As protein: CASSQVGKGGEQYF.

This clone was observed once. The chain recombines TRBV7-3 with TRBJ2-7; 11 positions agree with TRBD1. Germline CDR1 SGHTA, CDR2 FQGTGA. This CDR3 is 19 amino acids long. Trimming took 2 bases from V and 3 from J; bases not matched to a gene: 15. CDR3 sequence: CASSLSIGGGGTGGYEQYF. In DNA, the CDR3 is TGTGCCAGCAGCTTATCTATCGGCGGGGGCGGGACAGGGGGCTACGAGCAGTACTTC.

The chain couples TRBV6-5 to TRBJ1-2; possible D gene TRBD1, 6 bases. Germline V gene data show CDR1 as MNHEY and CDR2 as SVGAGI. The V end lost 5 bases, the J end lost 5 bases, and 9 bases lay between the germline ends. The CDR3 loop spans 12 amino acids. The CDR3, as DNA: TGTGCCAGCAGTCGAGGGGGATATGGCTACACCTTC. This codes for CASSRGGYGYTF.

V usage is TRBV14 and J usage is TRBJ2-7; TRBD1 is a possible D gene (6 bases). Germline CDR1 SGHDN, CDR2 FVKESK. The V end was cut by 4 bases, the J end by 6 bases, with 16 bases between. CDR3 length: 14 amino acids. The chain's CDR3 is CASSRTGYSGEQYF. The CDR3, as DNA: TGTGCCAGCAGCCGTACAGGGTATTCGGGCGAGCAGTACTTC.

The chain recombines TRBV7-3 with TRBJ1-2; D possibly corresponds to TRBD1 (6 bases). The CDR3 contains 16 residues. CDR1 is SGHTA and CDR2 is FQGTGA in the germline V gene. Trimming removed 2 bases from V and 3 bases from J, with 16 bases in between. CDR3 DNA: TGTGCCAGCAGCTTAGGGGGGGGGCGCAGTCACTATGGCTACACCTTC. Amino acids: CASSLGGGRSHYGYTF.

The J gene is TRBJ2-3, the V gene TRBV12-5; 8 nucleotides match TRBD2. Germline V lookup: CDR1 LGHNT, CDR2 FRNRAP. The CDR3 consists of 17 residues. J gave up 3 bases and V 6 bases, and 14 bases lay outside the gene matches. As DNA, the CDR3 is TGTGCTAGTGGAAATTCGGGGGGGCATCTAAAAACAGATACGCAGTATTTT. Amino acids: CASGNSGGHLKTDTQYF.

The gene calls are TRBV15 and TRBJ1-2; TRBD1 matches at 9 bases. The CDR3 runs to 14 residues. CDR1 is LNHNV and CDR2 is YYDKDF in the germline V gene (reference sequence). After removal of 4 bases from V and 7 bases from J, the junction contained 7 bases not matched to a gene. CDR3 sequence (DNA): TGTGCCACCAGCACGGACAGGGGACTCGGTGGCTACACCTTC. Translating gives CATSTDRGLGGYTF.

The chain combines TRBV18 with TRBJ2-1; tentatively, D is TRBD2 (7 bases). There are 14 residues in the CDR3. Germline V lookup: CDR1 KGHSH, CDR2 LQKENI. Trimming pared 1 base from V and 7 bases from J, leaving 11 bases between. CDR3 coding DNA: TGTGCCAGCTCACCACTGAGGGGGGGAAATGAGCAGTTCTTC. This encodes CASSPLRGGNEQFF.

The J gene is TRBJ2-1, the V gene TRBV10-3; TRBD2 might be the D (6 bases). The CDR3 spans 17 residues. V dropped 3 bases and J dropped 0 bases, with 15 bases sitting between them. The germline CDR1 and CDR2 sequences are ENHRY and SYGVKD. CDR3 amino acids: CAISDPRGMDSYNEQFF. The CDR3 DNA reads TGTGCCATCAGTGATCCCCGCGGGATGGACTCCTACAATGAGCAGTTCTTC.

Only one count was recorded for this clone. The rearrangement links TRBV27 to TRBJ1-6; D gene ambiguous. CDR3 length equals 13 residues. The V end lost 5 bases, the J end lost 6 bases, and 8 bases lay between the germline ends. Germline CDR1 and CDR2: MNHEY and SMNVEV (reference sequence). CDR3 nucleotide sequence: TGTGCCAGCAGTCCTCACAGTAATTCACCCCTCCACTTT. Translating gives CASSPHSNSPLHF.

This clone was recorded once. The chain links TRBV6-5 to TRBJ1-1, with D possibly being TRBD1 (5 bases). The CDR3 loop spans 14 amino acids. In germline, CDR1 is MNHEY, CDR2 SVGAGI. V was cut by 6 bases and J by 1 base, with 12 bases left in between. CDR3 sequence reads: CASSPPGKNTEAFF. Here the CDR3 DNA reads TGTGCCAGCAGCCCTCCAGGGAAGAACACTGAAGCTTTCTTT.

This rearrangement joins TRBV2 to TRBJ1-1, with a weak D call TRBD1 (5 bases). Per the germline V gene, CDR1 is SNHLY and CDR2 is FYNNEI. Trimming pared 4 bases from V and 4 bases from J, leaving 16 bases between. This CDR3 comprises 15 residues. In DNA form, the CDR3 reads TGTGCCAGCAGTGGGGGGAGGGCGGGAGGCACTGAAGCTTTCTTT. Translating it yields CASSGGRAGGTEAFF.

V gene TRBV11-3 combines with J gene TRBJ2-7, with D maybe TRBD2 (6 bases). The CDR3 has 14 residues. Germline-derived CDR1 and CDR2 are SGHNT and YENEEA. V was cut by 3 bases and J by 5 bases, with 14 bases left in between. Written as DNA, the CDR3 is TGTGCCAGCAGCTTGTCGGGACTTAGGAACGAGCAGTACTTC. As protein: CASSLSGLRNEQYF.

The sample holds one count of this clone. The chain links TRBV7-9 to TRBJ2-3, with TRBD2 matching over 13 bases. The V segment lost 0 bases and the J segment 0 bases; nucleotides outside the gene matches: 6. This CDR3 spans 19 amino acids. From germline, CDR1 is SEHNR and CDR2 FQNEAQ (reference sequence). The DNA for the CDR3 is TGTGCCAGCAGCTTAGCGCATACTAGCGGGGGGGCTAGCACAGATACGCAGTATTTT. Encoded protein: CASSLAHTSGGASTDTQYF.

The rearrangement joins TRBV5-1 to TRBJ1-2; a weak D match, TRBD1 (5 bases). The CDR3 covers 13 residues. Per the germline V gene, CDR1 is SGHRS and CDR2 is YFSETQ. The V end was cut by 4 bases, the J end by 3 bases, with 10 bases between. The CDR3 DNA sequence: TGCGCCAGCAGCAATGGACAAGACTATGGCTACACCTTC. It yields the protein CASSNGQDYGYTF.

The V gene is TRBV7-2, the J gene TRBJ2-7, with D maybe TRBD1 (5 bases). Trimming pared 1 base from V and 1 base from J, leaving 11 bases between. Per germline, CDR1 SGHTA and CDR2 FQGNSA. The CDR3 contains 15 residues. The CDR3 reads CASSLGTDRSYEQYF. In nucleotides, the CDR3 is TGTGCCAGCAGCTTAGGAACTGACAGATCCTACGAGCAGTACTTC.

The V call is TRBV7-2, the J call TRBJ2-7; 9 bases align to TRBD2. Germline V gene data show CDR1 as SGHTA and CDR2 as FQGNSA. V trimming: 1 base; J trimming: 6 bases; junction bases outside the gene matches: 7. The CDR3 has 15 amino acids. CDR3 loop: CASSLVQRGAGEQYF. The CDR3 region has the DNA TGTGCCAGCAGCTTAGTCCAGCGGGGGGCTGGCGAGCAGTACTTC.

The chain has TRBV27 and TRBJ1-3; 11 bases are shared with TRBD1. V was clipped by 0 bases and J by 2 bases; unmatched bases: 12. CDR3 size: 20 residues. CDR1 and CDR2 (germline): MNHEY, SMNVEV (reference sequence). The CDR3 DNA reads TGTGCCAGCAGTTTATCGATGGGACAGGGGGTTTTTGGCCCTGGAAACACCATATATTTT. Translation gives CASSLSMGQGVFGPGNTIYF.

The chain joins TRBV4-3 to TRBJ2-6; no clear D. Germline assignment: CDR1 LGHNA and CDR2 YSLEER. V lost 0 bases, J lost 1 base, and 7 bases lay in between. CDR3 length: 16 amino acids. The CDR3 region has the DNA TGCGCCAGCAGCCAAGAGGTGCGGTCTGGGGCCAACGTCCTGACTTTC. It encodes CASSQEVRSGANVLTF.

The chain combines TRBV18 with TRBJ2-3; D perhaps matches TRBD2 (5 bases). Germline V gene data show CDR1 as KGHSH and CDR2 as LQKENI. Trimming left V 4 bases short and J 4 bases short, with 12 bases between. CDR3 length: 14 amino acids. In DNA, the CDR3 is TGTGCCAGCTCACAGTTTGAACTAGCAGATACGCAGTATTTT. It encodes CASSQFELADTQYF. Filled out from reference TRBV18 and TRBJ2-3, the complete variable domain reads NAGVMQNPRHLVRRRGQEARLRCSPMKGHSHVYWYRQLPEEGLKFMVYLQKENIIDESGMPKERFSAEFPKEGPSILRIQQVVRGDSAAYFCASSQFELADTQYFGPGTRLTVL.

The chain uses TRBV9 and TRBJ1-2; the D is unclear. There are 13 residues in the CDR3. With 2 bases removed from V and 13 bases from J, the gap between germline ends came to 18 bases. The germline V gene encodes CDR1 SGDLS and CDR2 YYNGEE. CDR3 DNA: TGTGCCAGCAGCGTCGGAGACGCCGGATCCTCCACCTTC. Translating gives CASSVGDAGSSTF.

The genes are TRBV18 and TRBJ1-1, with TRBD1 as a possible D gene (6 bases). Germline CDR1 is KGHSH and CDR2 is LQKENI. The ends were cut back, 6 bases at V and 0 bases at J, with 14 bases in the middle. The CDR3 length is 15 residues. This chain's CDR3 is CASSQISGVNTEAFF. CDR3 in DNA: TGTGCCAGCTCTCAGATTTCAGGGGTGAACACTGAAGCTTTCTTT.